This TCR beta chain is from a study of shared clonotypes between healthy human individuals. The length of the CDR3 is 16 residues. Between the trimmed V and J ends, which lost 6 bases and 0 bases, there was a span of 18 bases. The germline CDR1 and CDR2 sequences are SQVTM and ANQGSEA. Using immunoSEQ multiplex PCR, the repertoire was profiled, and TCRdb retains in-frame clones only, with some absent. The table lists around 650,000 clones, approximately 96% of them singletons. Naive CD8 cells lacked CD45RO and underwent positive selection for CCR7, leaving out terminally differentiated effector memory CD45RA+ cells.

The rearrangement joins TRBV29-1 to TRBJ2-1; no reliable D call. The source is a woman in her twenties or thirties in good health. Source material: naive CD8+ T cells sorted from blood. Written as DNA, the CDR3 is TGCAGCGTCCACACCCTCCTAGGACGCTCCTACAATGAGCAGTTCTTC. Translation: CSVHTLLGRSYNEQFF.